The 2 T cell receptor beta chains presented below share a single source sample, sequenced in a study of graft-versus-host responses after intestinal transplantation. Their antigens remain unidentified. Using immunoSEQ multiplex PCR, the repertoire was profiled, and TCRdb retains in-frame clones only, with some absent. The sample shows about 28,000 clones, approximately 80% of them seen only once. Sequences were derived from unstimulated CD8+ T cells sorted from spleen or lymph node cells, sampled before intestinal transplant. These receptors were taken from a human donor who received an intestinal transplant.

The rearrangement joins TRBV19 to TRBJ1-5; D is perhaps TRBD1 (5 bases). Looked up from germline, CDR1 is LNHDA and CDR2 is SQIVND (reference sequence). V lost 3 bases, J lost 6 bases, and 12 bases lay in between. The CDR3 covers 14 residues. The CDR3 region has the DNA TGTGCCAGTAGTATGCGGGGCGGGATTCAGCCCCAGCATTTT. Translated: CASSMRGGIQPQHF.

The DNA of the CDR3 is TGTGCCAGCAGCCGTCCTTACAATGAGCAGTTCTTC. Residues: CASSRPYNEQFF. This rearrangement joins TRBV5-6 to TRBJ2-1; D remains unclear. Germline V CDR1 and CDR2: SGHDT, YYEEEE. The CDR3 extends over 12 amino acids. The V end was cut by 4 bases, the J end by 4 bases, with 6 bases between. The entire variable domain, with the rest obtained from reference TRBV5-6 and TRBJ2-1, is as follows: DAGVTQSPTHLIKTRGQQVTLRCSPKSGHDTVSWYQQALGQGPQFIFQYYEEEERQRGNFPDRFSGHQFPNYSSELNVNALLLGDSALYLCASSRPYNEQFFGPGTRLTVL.